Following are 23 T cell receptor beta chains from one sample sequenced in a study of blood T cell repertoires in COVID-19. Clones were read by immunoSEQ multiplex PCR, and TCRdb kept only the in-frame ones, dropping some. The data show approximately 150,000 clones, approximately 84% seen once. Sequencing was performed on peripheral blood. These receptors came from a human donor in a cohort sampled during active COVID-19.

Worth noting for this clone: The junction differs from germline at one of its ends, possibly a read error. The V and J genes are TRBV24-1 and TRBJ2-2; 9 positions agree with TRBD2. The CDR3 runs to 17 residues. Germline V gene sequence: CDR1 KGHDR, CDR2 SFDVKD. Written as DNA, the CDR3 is TGTGCCACCAGTGATTGGGGCGGGGGGGCCATGACCGGAGAGCTGTTTTTT. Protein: CATSDWGGGAMTGELFF.

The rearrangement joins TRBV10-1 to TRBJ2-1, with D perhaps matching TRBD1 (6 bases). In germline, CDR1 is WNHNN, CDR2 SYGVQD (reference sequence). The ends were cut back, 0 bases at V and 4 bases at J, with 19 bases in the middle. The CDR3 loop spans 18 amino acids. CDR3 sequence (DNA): TGCGCCAGCAGTGAGTCGACTTCCGGCAGGGGAACATACAATGAGCAGTTCTTC. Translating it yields CASSESTSGRGTYNEQFF.

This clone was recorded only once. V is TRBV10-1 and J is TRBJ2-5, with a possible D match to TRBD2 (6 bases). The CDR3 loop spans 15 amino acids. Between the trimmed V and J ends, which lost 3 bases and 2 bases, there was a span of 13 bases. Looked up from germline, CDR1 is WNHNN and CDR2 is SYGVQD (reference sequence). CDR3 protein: CASSEGGADQETQYF. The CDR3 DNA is TGCGCCAGCAGTGAAGGAGGGGCGGATCAAGAGACCCAGTACTTC.

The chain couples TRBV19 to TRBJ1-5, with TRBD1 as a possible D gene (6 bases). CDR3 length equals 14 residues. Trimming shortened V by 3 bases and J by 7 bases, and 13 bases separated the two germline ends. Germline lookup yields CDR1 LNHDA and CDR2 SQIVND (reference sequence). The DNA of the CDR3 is TGTGCCAGTAGTATCCCCGGGACACGGCAGCCCCAGCATTTT. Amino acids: CASSIPGTRQPQHF.

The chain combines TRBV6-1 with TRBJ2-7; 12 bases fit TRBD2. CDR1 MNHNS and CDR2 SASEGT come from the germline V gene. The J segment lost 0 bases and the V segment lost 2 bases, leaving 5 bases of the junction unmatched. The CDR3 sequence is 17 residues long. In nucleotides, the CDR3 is TGTGCCAGCAGTGAAAGTGGACTAGCGGGAATCTCCTACGAGCAGTACGTC. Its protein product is CASSESGLAGISYEQYV.

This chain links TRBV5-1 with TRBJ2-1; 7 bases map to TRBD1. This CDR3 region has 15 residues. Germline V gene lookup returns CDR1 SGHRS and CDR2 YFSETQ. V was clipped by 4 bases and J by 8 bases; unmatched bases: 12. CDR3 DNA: TGCGCCAGCAGCCAGACAGGGAATAGTGGGGATGAGCAGTTCTTC. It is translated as CASSQTGNSGDEQFF.

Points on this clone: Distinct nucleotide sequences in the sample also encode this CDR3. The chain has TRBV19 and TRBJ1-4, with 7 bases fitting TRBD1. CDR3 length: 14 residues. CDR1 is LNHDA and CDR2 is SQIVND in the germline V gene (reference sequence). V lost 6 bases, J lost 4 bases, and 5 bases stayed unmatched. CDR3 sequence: CASSTRDSNEKLFF. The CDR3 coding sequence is TGTGCCAGTAGCACCCGGGACAGTAATGAAAAACTGTTTTTT.

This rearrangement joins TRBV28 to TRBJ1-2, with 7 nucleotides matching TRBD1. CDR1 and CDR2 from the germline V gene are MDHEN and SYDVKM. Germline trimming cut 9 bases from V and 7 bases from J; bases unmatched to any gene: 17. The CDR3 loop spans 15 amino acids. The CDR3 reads CASNTGQPREGGYTF. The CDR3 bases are TGTGCCAGTAATACGGGACAGCCAAGAGAAGGTGGCTACACCTTC.

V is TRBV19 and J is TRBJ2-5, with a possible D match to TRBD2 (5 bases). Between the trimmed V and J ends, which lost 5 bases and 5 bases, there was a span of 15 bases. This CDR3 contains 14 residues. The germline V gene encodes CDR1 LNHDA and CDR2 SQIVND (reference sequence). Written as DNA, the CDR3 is TGTGCCAGTAGTGACCGCGGGCGGGTTGAGACCCAGTACTTC. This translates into CASSDRGRVETQYF.

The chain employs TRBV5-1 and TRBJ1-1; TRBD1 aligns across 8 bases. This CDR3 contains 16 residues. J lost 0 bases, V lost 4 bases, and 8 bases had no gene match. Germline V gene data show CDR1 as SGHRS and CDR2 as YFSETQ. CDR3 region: CASSTRMTGVNTEAFF. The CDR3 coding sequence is TGCGCCAGCAGCACAAGAATGACAGGGGTGAACACTGAAGCTTTCTTT. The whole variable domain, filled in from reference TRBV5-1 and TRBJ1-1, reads KAGVTQTPRYLIKTRGQQVTLSCSPISGHRSVSWYQQTPGQGLQFLFEYFSETQRNKGNFPGRFSGRQFSNSRSEMNVSTLELGDSALYLCASSTRMTGVNTEAFFGQGTRLTVV.

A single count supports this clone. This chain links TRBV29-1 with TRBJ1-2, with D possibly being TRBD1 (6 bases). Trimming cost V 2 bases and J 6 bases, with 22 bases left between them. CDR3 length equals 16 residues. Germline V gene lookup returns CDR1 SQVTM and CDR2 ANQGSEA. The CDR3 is CSVELRPGARGNGYTF. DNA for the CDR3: TGCAGCGTTGAACTGAGGCCAGGGGCTCGGGGAAATGGCTACACCTTC.

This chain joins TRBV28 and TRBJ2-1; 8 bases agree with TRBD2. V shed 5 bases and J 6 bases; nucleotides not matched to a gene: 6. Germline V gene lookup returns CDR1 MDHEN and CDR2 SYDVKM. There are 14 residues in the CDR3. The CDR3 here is CASSLAGPSNEQFF. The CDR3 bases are TGTGCCAGCAGTCTAGCGGGCCCCTCCAATGAGCAGTTCTTC.

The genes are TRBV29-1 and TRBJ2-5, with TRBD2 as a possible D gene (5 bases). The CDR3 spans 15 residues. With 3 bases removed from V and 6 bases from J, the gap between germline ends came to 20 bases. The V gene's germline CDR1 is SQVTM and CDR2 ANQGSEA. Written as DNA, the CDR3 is TGCAGCGTTGAGAGTCCTAGCCCACTATGGCAGACCCAGTACTTC. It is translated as CSVESPSPLWQTQYF.

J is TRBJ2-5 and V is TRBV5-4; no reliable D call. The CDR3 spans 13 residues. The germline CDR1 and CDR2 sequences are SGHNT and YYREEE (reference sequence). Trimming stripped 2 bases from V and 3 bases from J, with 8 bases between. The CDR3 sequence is CASSFRGEETQYF. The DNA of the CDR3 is TGTGCCAGCAGCTTTCGCGGAGAAGAGACCCAGTACTTC.

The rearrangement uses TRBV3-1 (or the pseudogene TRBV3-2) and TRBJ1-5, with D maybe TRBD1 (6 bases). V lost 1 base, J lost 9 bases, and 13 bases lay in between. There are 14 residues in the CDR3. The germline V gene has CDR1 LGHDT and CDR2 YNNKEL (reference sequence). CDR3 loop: CASSQGLRGGPQHF. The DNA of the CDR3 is TGTGCCAGCAGCCAAGGACTGCGAGGGGGGCCCCAGCATTTT.

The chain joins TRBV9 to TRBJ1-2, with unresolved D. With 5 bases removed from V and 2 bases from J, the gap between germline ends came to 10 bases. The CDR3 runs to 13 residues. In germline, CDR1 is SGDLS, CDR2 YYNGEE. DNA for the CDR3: TGTGCCAGCAGTACATCCGAAAACTATGGCTACACCTTC. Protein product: CASSTSENYGYTF.

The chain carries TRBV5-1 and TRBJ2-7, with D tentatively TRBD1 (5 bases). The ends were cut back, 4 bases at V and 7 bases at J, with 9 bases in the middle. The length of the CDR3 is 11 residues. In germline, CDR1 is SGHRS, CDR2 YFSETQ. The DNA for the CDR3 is TGCGCCAGCAGCCAAGACAGTGAGCAGTACTTC. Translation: CASSQDSEQYF.

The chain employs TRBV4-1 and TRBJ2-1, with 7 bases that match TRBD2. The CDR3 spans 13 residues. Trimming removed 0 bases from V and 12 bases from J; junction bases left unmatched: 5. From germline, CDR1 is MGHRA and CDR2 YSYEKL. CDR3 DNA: TGCGCCAGCAGCCAAGAAGGCGGGGGAGTGCAGTTCTTC. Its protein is CASSQEGGGVQFF.

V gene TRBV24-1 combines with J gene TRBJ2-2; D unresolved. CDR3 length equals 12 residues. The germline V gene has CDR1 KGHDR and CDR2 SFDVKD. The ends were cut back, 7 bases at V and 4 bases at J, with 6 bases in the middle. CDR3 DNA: TGTGCCACCAGGGGCATCACCGGGGAGCTGTTTTTT. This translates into CATRGITGELFF.

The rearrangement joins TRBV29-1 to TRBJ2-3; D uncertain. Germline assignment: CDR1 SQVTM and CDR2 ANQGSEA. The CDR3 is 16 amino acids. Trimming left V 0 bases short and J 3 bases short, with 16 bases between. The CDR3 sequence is CSVEDGTTVDTDTQYF. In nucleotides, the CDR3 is TGCAGCGTTGAAGATGGAACTACCGTGGATACAGATACGCAGTATTTT.

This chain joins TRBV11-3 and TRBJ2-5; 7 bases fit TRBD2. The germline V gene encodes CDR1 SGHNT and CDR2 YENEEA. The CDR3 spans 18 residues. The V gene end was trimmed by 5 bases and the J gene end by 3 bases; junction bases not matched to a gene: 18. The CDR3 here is CASSRGVLGGGSEETQYF. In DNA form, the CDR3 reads TGTGCCAGCAGCCGTGGAGTCCTTGGCGGGGGTTCGGAAGAGACCCAGTACTTC.

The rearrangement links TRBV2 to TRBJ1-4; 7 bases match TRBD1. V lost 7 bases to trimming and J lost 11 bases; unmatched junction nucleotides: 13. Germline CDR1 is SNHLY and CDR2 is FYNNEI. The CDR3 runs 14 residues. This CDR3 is CASITDRASGKLFF. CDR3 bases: TGTGCCAGCATCACCGACAGGGCCTCAGGGAAACTGTTTTTT.

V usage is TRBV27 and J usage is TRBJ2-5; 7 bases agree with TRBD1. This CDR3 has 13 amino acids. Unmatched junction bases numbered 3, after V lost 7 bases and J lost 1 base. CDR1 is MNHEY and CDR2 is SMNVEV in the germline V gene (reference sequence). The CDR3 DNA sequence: TGTGCCAGCAAACAGGGGAGCCAAGAGACCCAGTACTTC. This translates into CASKQGSQETQYF.